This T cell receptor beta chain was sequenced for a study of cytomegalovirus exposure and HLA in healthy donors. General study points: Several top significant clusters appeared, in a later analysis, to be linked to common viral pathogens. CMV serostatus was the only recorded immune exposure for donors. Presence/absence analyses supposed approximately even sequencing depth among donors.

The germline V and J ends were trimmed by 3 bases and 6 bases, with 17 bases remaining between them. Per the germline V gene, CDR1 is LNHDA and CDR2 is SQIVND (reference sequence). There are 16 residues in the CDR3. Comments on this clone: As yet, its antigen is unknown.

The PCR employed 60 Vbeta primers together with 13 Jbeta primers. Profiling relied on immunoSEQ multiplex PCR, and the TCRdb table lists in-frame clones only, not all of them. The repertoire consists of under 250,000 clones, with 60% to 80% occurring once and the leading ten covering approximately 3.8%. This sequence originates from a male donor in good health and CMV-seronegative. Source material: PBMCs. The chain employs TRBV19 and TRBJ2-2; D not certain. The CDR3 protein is CASSIDSSKFSGELFF. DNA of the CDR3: TGTGCCAGTAGTATCGATAGTTCGAAATTCTCCGGGGAGCTGTTTTTT.